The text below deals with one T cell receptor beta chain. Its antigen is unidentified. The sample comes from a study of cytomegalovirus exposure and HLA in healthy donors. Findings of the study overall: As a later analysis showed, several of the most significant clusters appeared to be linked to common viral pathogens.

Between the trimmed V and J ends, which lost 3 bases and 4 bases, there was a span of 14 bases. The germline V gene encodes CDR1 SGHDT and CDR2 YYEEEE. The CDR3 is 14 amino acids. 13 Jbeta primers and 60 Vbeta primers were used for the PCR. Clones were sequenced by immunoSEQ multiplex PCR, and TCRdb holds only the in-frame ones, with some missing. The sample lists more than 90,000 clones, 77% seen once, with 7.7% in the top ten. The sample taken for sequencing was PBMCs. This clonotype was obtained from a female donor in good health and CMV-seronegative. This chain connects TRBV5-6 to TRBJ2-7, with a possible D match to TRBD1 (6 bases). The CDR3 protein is CASSSETGQYEQYF. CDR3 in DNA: TGTGCCAGCAGCTCAGAAACAGGGCAGTACGAGCAGTACTTC. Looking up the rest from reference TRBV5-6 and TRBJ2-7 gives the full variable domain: DAGVTQSPTHLIKTRGQQVTLRCSPKSGHDTVSWYQQALGQGPQFIFQYYEEEERQRGNFPDRFSGHQFPNYSSELNVNALLLGDSALYLCASSSETGQYEQYFGPGTRLTVT.